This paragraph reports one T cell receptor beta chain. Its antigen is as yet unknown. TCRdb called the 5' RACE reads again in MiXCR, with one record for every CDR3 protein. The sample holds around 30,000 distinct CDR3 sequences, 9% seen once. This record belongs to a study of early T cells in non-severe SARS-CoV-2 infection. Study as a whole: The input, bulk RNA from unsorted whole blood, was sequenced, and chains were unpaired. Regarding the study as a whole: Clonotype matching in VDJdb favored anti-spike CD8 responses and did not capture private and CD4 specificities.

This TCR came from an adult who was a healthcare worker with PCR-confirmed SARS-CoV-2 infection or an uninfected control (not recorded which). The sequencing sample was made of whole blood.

The DNA for the CDR3 is TGTGCCAGCAGTCAGCGGACAGGGGGATCTACCGGGGAGCTGTTTTTT. It translates to CASSQRTGGSTGELFF. The chain recombines TRBV6-2 or TRBV6-3 with TRBJ2-2; 10 nucleotides line up with TRBD1. Germline V CDR1 and CDR2: MNHEY, SVGEGT. V trimming: 5 bases; J trimming: 5 bases; junction bases outside the gene matches: 8. CDR3 length equals 16 residues.